Below are 2 T cell receptor beta chains sequenced from a single sample in a study of blood T cell repertoires in COVID-19 (dated by TCRdb to 2020 to 2022). Libraries were prepared through the immunoSEQ multiplex PCR assay. TCRdb took over this immuneACCESS table, retaining in-frame rearrangements with V and J assigned. Such tables are incomplete; in checked studies, under half of the missing clones stem from an unresolved V gene, and the remainder is unexplained. The table for this sample lists approximately 160,000 clones; approximately 80% of them were counted only once. Of the sample, 10% to 15% falls within the top ten clones. Sequencing was carried out using peripheral blood. The source of these receptors is a man between 65 and 85 years old who had recovered from COVID-19.

This clone has only a few counts. The DNA for the CDR3 is TGTGCCAGTAGCTCGGGAGAGCTGGGCGAGCAGTACTTC. This gives the protein CASSSGELGEQYF. The chain employs TRBV19 and TRBJ2-7, with a possible D match to TRBD2 (6 bases). The germline V and J ends were trimmed by 6 bases and 6 bases, with 15 bases remaining between them. This CDR3 is 13 amino acids long. Per the germline V gene, CDR1 is LNHDA and CDR2 is SQIVND (reference sequence). The variable domain in full, with the rest retrieved from reference TRBV19 and TRBJ2-7, is DGGITQSPKYLFRKEGQNVTLSCEQNLNHDAMYWYRQDPGQGLRLIYYSQIVNDFQKGDIAEGYSVSREKKESFPLTVTSAQKNPTAFYLCASSSGELGEQYFGPGTRLTVT.

This chain connects TRBV7-9 to TRBJ2-3, with 10 positions matching TRBD2. V lost 5 bases to trimming and J lost 6 bases; unmatched junction nucleotides: 8. Per germline, CDR1 SEHNR and CDR2 FQNEAQ (reference sequence). The CDR3 consists of 15 residues. CDR3 sequence (DNA): TGTGCCAGCAGCGAACCGGGACTAGCGCCGGATACGCAGTATTTT. This codes for CASSEPGLAPDTQYF.